This T cell receptor beta chain derives from a study of blood T cells in healthy people across ages. A few counts support this clonotype. With a J-beta primer mix and a sample-barcoded 5' primer, a second PCR ran 7 to 11 cycles. Sequencing of every sample gave 2.5 million or more CDR3-containing paired-end reads. MiXCR, run by TCRdb on the 5' RACE reads, gives a single entry per CDR3 protein. This sample has about 970,000 distinct CDR3 sequences, with roughly half found just once. There were healthy Caucasian individuals from Russia, aged roughly 6 to 95, serving as donors. The extraction recovered at least 5.5 micrograms of total RNA per sample. The V segment lost 7 bases and the J segment 7 bases; nucleotides outside the gene matches: 9. This CDR3 is built from 15 residues.

The sample was blood. This clonotype was sampled from a woman aged 55-69 years in good health. This chain uses TRBV12-3 or TRBV12-4 with TRBJ2-3; 12 nucleotides match TRBD2. The CDR3 nucleotides are TGTGCCAGCACCACTCCTCGGACTAGCGGGAATACGCAGTATTTT. Translation gives CASTTPRTSGNTQYF.